Described below is a single TCR beta chain sequence and its context. What it binds is unknown. TCR beta CDR3 region amplification was performed from RNA transcripts. HTBI primers were used for first-round RT-PCR of the TCR CDR3. Via MiXCR, TCRdb re-called the multiplex PCR reads, giving one row per CDR3 protein. The table records under 350,000 distinct CDR3 sequences, over 15% of them present only once. These data belong to a study of T cells in Graves' hyperthyroidism and ophthalmopathy. Study-level results: From stable hyperthyroidism, ophthalmopathy was set apart by a 13 V-J model.

Uncontrolled infection, other autoimmune disease, pregnancy or lactation excluded patients. Germline CDR1 reads SGDLS; CDR2 reads YYNGEE. Trimming pared 0 bases from V and 9 bases from J, leaving 13 bases between. The CDR3 has 15 residues. Sequenced sample: blood. The source of this sequence is a woman aged 60-75 years with Graves' ophthalmopathy. The chain uses TRBV9 and TRBJ1-6; tentative D call: TRBD1 (5 bases). In DNA, the CDR3 is TGTGCCAGCAGCGTAGAGGGTAAGAGGGGTTCACCCCTCCACTTT. This translates into CASSVEGKRGSPLHF.